The clone carrying this T cell receptor (beta chain) has a handful of counts. Its specificity is unknown. This sample also contains other DNA sequences that code for the same CDR3. The sample comes from a study of cytomegalovirus exposure and HLA in healthy donors. Healthy bone marrow donors made up the cohort. V was clipped by 0 bases and J by 3 bases, with 6 bases between them. Germline V gene sequence: CDR1 GTSNPN, CDR2 SVGIG (reference sequence). This CDR3 comprises 12 residues. Study-level findings and limits: Of the V segments, some could not be distinguished, including TRBV6-2 and TRBV6-3, and were excluded. The authors enumerated some 160 TCR beta chains as linked to cytomegalovirus. Further analysis, carried out later, found HLA-associated TCR beta chains more clonally expanded than equally common other chains.

In the PCR, 60 Vbeta and 13 Jbeta primers were used. Assay: immunoSEQ multiplex PCR; the TCRdb copy retains only in-frame clones and omits some. This table has under 110,000 clones, around 75% appearing once. The receptor's source is a male donor in good health and CMV-seropositive. Input material: PBMCs. The J gene is TRBJ2-7, the V gene TRBV30, with a tentative D call TRBD1 (6 bases). CDR3 in DNA: TGTGCCTGGAGTGTAGGGGGCTACGAGCAGTACTTC. Protein sequence: CAWSVGGYEQYF.